The table lists the clone carrying this TCR beta chain with a few counts. Authors' methods: Amplification of reference gene primers was used by the study to estimate nucleated cell counts. The table came from immunoSEQ multiplex PCR; TCRdb's copy has only in-frame clones and leaves some out. V and J calls and clone size come straight from that table; D and trimming were deduced from the DNA. The data contain 200,000 to 250,000 clones, 80% to 90% of them seen just once; the ten biggest clones take up more than 0.75%. CDR1 and CDR2 (germline): KGHSH, LQKENI. V lost 3 bases, J lost 7 bases, and 8 bases stayed unmatched. The CDR3 has 15 amino acids. The data were taken from a study of blood T cell repertoires in COVID-19. For the study at large: From the United States, Italy and Spain came samples of acute and convalescent COVID-19. Nucleic acid was either cDNA or gDNA, and it came from T cells, B-cell-depleted T cells, or PBMCs.

This sequence joins TRBV18 and TRBJ1-5; 8 bases match TRBD1. The sequenced sample consisted of peripheral blood. The TCR was taken from a man in his forties or fifties with acute or convalescent COVID-19. The CDR3 nucleotides are TGTGCCAGCTCACCCTCCGGACAGGGCGAACAGCCCCAGCATTTT. Translation: CASSPSGQGEQPQHF. The variable domain in full, completed from reference TRBV18 and TRBJ1-5, reads NAGVMQNPRHLVRRRGQEARLRCSPMKGHSHVYWYRQLPEEGLKFMVYLQKENIIDESGMPKERFSAEFPKEGPSILRIQQVVRGDSAAYFCASSPSGQGEQPQHFGDGTRLSIL.